These 22 T cell receptor beta chains share one sample of origin, sequenced in a study of CD8 T cells in ankylosing spondylitis. Findings and limits, study-wide: Blood from ankylosing spondylitis patients appeared to carry a characteristic roughly 8-variant TCR beta motif.

The antigens of these receptors remain unknown. TCRdb redid the calling of the 5' RACE reads with MiXCR, one entry per CDR3 protein. The sample records 700,000 or so distinct CDR3 sequences, around 17% being singletons. Sequencing used blood, either unsorted or a sorted T cell fraction (not recorded which). The receptors here all came from a male donor with ankylosing spondylitis.

This clonotype was found a few times. V usage is TRBV11-2 and J usage is TRBJ2-3; no clear D gene. Trimming shortened V by 4 bases and J by 6 bases, and 11 bases separated the two germline ends. Germline CDR1 reads SGHAT; CDR2 reads FQNNGV. This CDR3 is 13 amino acids long. The CDR3 nucleotides are TGTGCCAGCAGCTCCACATCCCTGGATACGCAGTATTTT. Its protein is CASSSTSLDTQYF.

This clonotype was seen a few times. The V call is TRBV3-1, the J call TRBJ1-1, with D maybe TRBD1 (6 bases). CDR1 is LGHDT and CDR2 is YNNKEL in the germline V gene (reference sequence). This CDR3 region has 15 residues. V was shortened by 1 base and J by 4 bases, with 13 bases between the two germline ends. The CDR3 loop is CASSQAGVPVTEAFF. In nucleotides, the CDR3 is TGTGCCAGCAGCCAAGCAGGGGTCCCGGTCACTGAAGCTTTCTTT.

The rearrangement uses TRBV5-6 and TRBJ1-2; D may be TRBD1 (6 bases). V dropped 4 bases and J dropped 4 bases, with 17 bases sitting between them. CDR3 length: 15 residues. The V gene's germline CDR1 is SGHDT and CDR2 YYEEEE. In DNA, the CDR3 is TGTGCCAGCAGCCCATGGGGGGCAGGGTCCTATGGCTACACCTTC. Its translation: CASSPWGAGSYGYTF.

The table lists this clonotype with a count of one. The chain uses TRBV2 and TRBJ2-7, with no clear D. This CDR3 contains 15 residues. V was trimmed by 1 base and J by 2 bases, leaving 12 bases between them. Germline V gene data show CDR1 as SNHLY and CDR2 as FYNNEI. The CDR3 loop reads CASSEGLLATYEQYF. The CDR3 DNA reads as TGTGCCAGCAGTGAAGGACTGCTCGCGACCTACGAGCAGTACTTC. Together with reference TRBV2 and TRBJ2-7, the CDR3 gives the full variable domain: EPEVTQTPSHQVTQMGQEVILRCVPISNHLYFYWYRQILGQKVEFLVSFYNNEISEKSEIFDDQFSVERPDGSNFTLKIRSTKLEDSAMYFCASSEGLLATYEQYFGPGTRLTVT.

This clonotype appeared a few times. The chain employs TRBV6-1 and TRBJ1-2; 9 bases are shared with TRBD1. Germline-derived CDR1 and CDR2 are MNHNS and SASEGT. The CDR3 runs to 12 residues. After removal of 7 bases from V and 8 bases from J, the junction contained 5 bases not matched to a gene. CDR3 in amino acids: CASTRTGEGYTF. In nucleotides, the CDR3 is TGTGCCAGCACCAGGACAGGGGAAGGCTACACCTTC.

The chain joins TRBV27 to TRBJ2-2; 12 nucleotides agree with TRBD2. The ends lost 3 bases at V and 7 bases at J; junction bases unmatched: 0. Germline CDR1 reads MNHEY; CDR2 reads SMNVEV (reference sequence). The CDR3 totals 14 residues. DNA of the CDR3: TGTGCCAGCAGTTTGACTAGCGGGAGCGGGGAGCTGTTTTTT. Translation: CASSLTSGSGELFF.

The chain combines TRBV7-6 with TRBJ2-7; TRBD1 matches at 7 bases. Unmatched junction bases numbered 5, after V lost 5 bases and J lost 4 bases. The CDR3 covers 13 residues. From germline, CDR1 is SGHVS and CDR2 FNYEAQ. Written as DNA, the CDR3 is TGTGCCAGCAGCGCAGCACAGGGGTACGAGCAGTACTTC. As protein: CASSAAQGYEQYF. The complete variable domain, with remaining parts taken from reference TRBV7-6 and TRBJ2-7, reads GAGVSQSPRYKVTKRGQDVALRCDPISGHVSLYWYRQALGQGPEFLTYFNYEAQQDKSGLPNDRFSAERPEGSISTLTIQRTEQRDSAMYRCASSAAQGYEQYFGPGTRLTVT.

J is TRBJ2-7 and V is TRBV7-2; D is possibly TRBD1 or TRBD2 (7 bases each). V was pared by 5 bases and J by 0 bases, with 14 bases between. The CDR3 sequence is 15 residues long. Germline V gene sequence: CDR1 SGHTA, CDR2 FQGNSA. CDR3 region: CASSLGGTVSYEQYF. Here the CDR3 DNA reads TGTGCCAGCAGCCTGGGGGGGACAGTCTCCTACGAGCAGTACTTC.

The chain links TRBV24-1 to TRBJ1-2; 12 bases align to TRBD1. The V gene's germline CDR1 is KGHDR and CDR2 SFDVKD. The CDR3 has 15 amino acids. Trimming at V came to 3 bases and at J to 7 bases, leaving 5 bases not matched to a gene. CDR3 coding DNA: TGTGCCACCAGTGATCCCGGGACAGGGGGCTTTGGCTACACCTTC. As protein: CATSDPGTGGFGYTF.

This clonotype appeared a few times. The J gene is TRBJ1-4, the V gene TRBV30; possibly TRBD1 for D (6 bases). Germline V gene sequence: CDR1 GTSNPN, CDR2 SVGIG (reference sequence). V lost 4 bases, J lost 3 bases, and 9 bases lay in between. This CDR3 comprises 13 residues. In DNA, the CDR3 is TGTGCCTGGACGTCAGGGGCTAATGAAAAACTGTTTTTT. This translates into CAWTSGANEKLFF.

In this sample, this clonotype turned up a few times. The rearrangement uses TRBV5-1 and TRBJ1-1; a possible D gene is TRBD1 (6 bases). Germline V gene data show CDR1 as SGHRS and CDR2 as YFSETQ. The CDR3 has 14 residues. The V end was cut by 4 bases, the J end by 1 base, with 11 bases between. CDR3 DNA sequence: TGCGCCAGCAGCGAACAGGGCGGGAACACTGAAGCTTTCTTT. Translation gives CASSEQGGNTEAFF.

The gene calls are TRBV27 and TRBJ2-3; TRBD2 matches 10 bases. CDR1 and CDR2 (germline): MNHEY, SMNVEV (reference sequence). The CDR3 runs to 14 residues. With V trimmed by 7 bases and J by 5 bases, 6 bases remained unmatched. The CDR3 loop is CASKPLAGLDTQYF. As DNA, the CDR3 is TGTGCCAGCAAACCACTAGCGGGACTAGATACGCAGTATTTT.

The chain's CDR3 is CASSTTAYLVEKLFF. CDR3 in DNA: TGTGCCAGCAGCACGACGGCTTACCTCGTTGAAAAACTGTTTTTT. The genes are TRBV5-5 and TRBJ1-4; D is unresolved. The V gene's germline CDR1 is SGHKS and CDR2 YYEKEE (reference sequence). V was pared by 4 bases and J by 7 bases, with 17 bases between. The CDR3 totals 15 residues.

This chain links TRBV7-3 with TRBJ2-1; tentatively, D is TRBD2 (6 bases). The germline CDR1 and CDR2 sequences are SGHTA and FQGTGA. CDR3 length equals 16 residues. Trimming took 3 bases from V and 1 from J, leaving 13 bases between them. CDR3 bases: TGTGCCAGCAGCTTGAGTGCGGCGGGGTCCTACAATGAGCAGTTCTTC. It is translated as CASSLSAAGSYNEQFF.

Only a few counts were recorded for this clonotype. The chain combines TRBV20-1 with TRBJ1-3, with 10 bases lining up with TRBD1. This CDR3 comprises 15 residues. The V and J ends lost 6 bases and 2 bases, in that order; junction bases with no gene match: 7. The germline V gene encodes CDR1 DFQATT and CDR2 SNEGSKA (reference sequence). The CDR3 region has the DNA TGCAGTGCCCAGGGACAGGGGTTAACTGGAAACACCATATATTTT. Its translation: CSAQGQGLTGNTIYF.

The rearrangement joins TRBV12-3 or TRBV12-4 to TRBJ2-5; 10 bases line up with TRBD2. This CDR3 comprises 15 residues. The junction had 6 bases not matched to a gene; V was cut back by 3 bases and J by 5 bases. This CDR3 reads CASSFSSGGSETQYF. For the CDR3, the DNA is TGTGCCAGCAGTTTTTCTAGCGGGGGTTCTGAGACCCAGTACTTC.

This clonotype was counted between two and nine times. The chain combines TRBV11-2 with TRBJ2-1; a possible D gene is TRBD1 (6 bases). Germline V gene lookup returns CDR1 SGHAT and CDR2 FQNNGV. The CDR3 extends over 18 amino acids. Trimming took 5 bases from V and 0 from J, leaving 20 bases between them. In DNA, the CDR3 is TGTGCCAGCAGCCCTAGGGAAAGGGGGTCTTTCTCCTACAATGAGCAGTTCTTC. Encoded protein: CASSPRERGSFSYNEQFF. Variable domain in full (rest from reference TRBV11-2 and TRBJ2-1): EAGVAQSPRYKIIEKRQSVAFWCNPISGHATLYWYQQILGQGPKLLIQFQNNGVVDDSQLPKDRFSAERLKGVDSTLKIQPAKLEDSAVYLCASSPRERGSFSYNEQFFGPGTRLTVL.

The chain combines TRBV14 with TRBJ2-5; 15 bases fit TRBD2. The J segment lost 4 bases and the V segment lost 4 bases, leaving 4 bases of the junction unmatched. This CDR3 is 16 amino acids long. Per germline, CDR1 SGHDN and CDR2 FVKESK. CDR3 bases: TGTGCCAGCAGCCCCTGGGGACTAGCGGGAGGAGAGACCCAGTACTTC. Translation: CASSPWGLAGGETQYF.

The V gene is TRBV11-1, the J gene TRBJ2-7; TRBD1 or TRBD2 may be the D gene (6 bases each). The length of the CDR3 is 18 residues. CDR1 and CDR2 from the germline V gene are SGHAT and FQDESV (reference sequence). The ends were cut back, 5 bases at V and 4 bases at J, with 27 bases in the middle. The CDR3 protein is CASSQIRDKKAGRYEQYF. The CDR3 bases are TGTGCCAGCAGCCAGATCCGGGACAAGAAGGCTGGGAGGTACGAGCAGTACTTC.

The rearrangement joins TRBV28 to TRBJ1-4; possible D gene TRBD1, 5 bases. Germline V CDR1 and CDR2: MDHEN, SYDVKM. The V and J ends lost 3 bases and 0 bases respectively, with 8 bases between them. This CDR3 is built from 15 residues. The CDR3 here is CASSFIGATNEKLFF. The CDR3 DNA sequence: TGTGCCAGCAGTTTTATAGGGGCAACTAATGAAAAACTGTTTTTT.

The rearrangement uses TRBV5-6 and TRBJ2-5; possibly TRBD1 or TRBD2 for D (5 bases each). This CDR3 region has 16 residues. Germline CDR1 is SGHDT and CDR2 is YYEEEE. V lost 4 bases and J 1 base, leaving 17 bases between the germline ends. This chain's CDR3 is CASSVGVVFFQETQYF. CDR3 nucleotide sequence: TGTGCCAGCAGCGTGGGGGTTGTCTTCTTCCAAGAGACCCAGTACTTC.

The V call is TRBV28, the J call TRBJ1-3, with D possibly matching TRBD1 (5 bases). Deletions cut 3 bases from V and 4 bases from J, with 13 bases between. This CDR3 spans 15 amino acids. Germline V gives CDR1 MDHEN, CDR2 SYDVKM. The CDR3 DNA reads TGTGCCAGCAGTTTTGGACACATAATCGGAAACACCATATATTTT. It yields the protein CASSFGHIIGNTIYF.